The 30 T cell receptor beta chains below were found in one sample sequenced in a study of cytomegalovirus exposure and HLA in healthy donors. The PCR ran on 60 Vbeta and 13 Jbeta primers. The protocol was immunoSEQ multiplex PCR, while the TCRdb copy is restricted to in-frame clones and leaves out a portion. The sample shows over 85,000 clones, more than 65% of them seen only once. The sample taken for sequencing was PBMCs. These receptors were collected from a man younger than 40 in good health and CMV-seropositive.

V gene TRBV28 combines with J gene TRBJ2-7; possibly TRBD2 for D (6 bases). V dropped 7 bases and J dropped 5 bases, with 15 bases sitting between them. The CDR3 runs to 13 residues. Per germline, CDR1 MDHEN and CDR2 SYDVKM. CDR3 DNA sequence: TGTGCCAGCACCAAGACATGGGGGGACGAGCAGTACTTC. Translated, it gives CASTKTWGDEQYF.

V usage is TRBV2 and J usage is TRBJ1-2, with 10 nucleotides matching TRBD1. The CDR3 is made up of 12 amino acids. V lost 8 bases, J lost 9 bases, and 6 bases stayed unmatched. The germline V gene encodes CDR1 SNHLY and CDR2 FYNNEI. CDR3 nucleotide sequence: TGTGCCAGCTCGAGACAGGGGGCCCGCTACACCTTC. As protein: CASSRQGARYTF.

The CDR3 DNA follows: TGTGCCAGCAGAGCGTTCTACTCTGGAAACACCATATATTTT. Its protein is CASRAFYSGNTIYF. The V call is TRBV2, the J call TRBJ1-3, with unresolved D. CDR1 and CDR2 from the germline V gene are SNHLY and FYNNEI. The CDR3 runs 14 residues. V was pared by 6 bases and J by 0 bases, with 9 bases between.

This chain joins TRBV5-1 and TRBJ1-1; D remains ambiguous. The CDR3 is made up of 14 amino acids. The ends were cut back, 2 bases at V and 1 base at J, with 9 bases in the middle. Germline lookup yields CDR1 SGHRS and CDR2 YFSETQ. CDR3 loop: CASSFLAENTEAFF. CDR3 nucleotide sequence: TGCGCCAGCAGCTTTCTGGCGGAGAACACTGAAGCTTTCTTT.

This clone was picked up a small number of times. The J gene is TRBJ1-5, the V gene TRBV28; TRBD1 agrees at 10 bases. Germline V gene sequence: CDR1 MDHEN, CDR2 SYDVKM. There are 15 residues in the CDR3. After removal of 6 bases from V and 5 bases from J, the junction contained 7 bases not matched to a gene. The CDR3 nucleotides are TGTGCCAGCAGCTTCCTAGGGACAGGGGATCAGCCCCAGCATTTT. It specifies CASSFLGTGDQPQHF.

The chain joins TRBV5-1 to TRBJ1-1, with D unclear. In germline, CDR1 is SGHRS, CDR2 YFSETQ. This CDR3 comprises 15 residues. V lost 0 bases and J 2 bases, leaving 11 bases between the germline ends. The CDR3 DNA sequence: TGCGCCAGCAGCTTGGTTGCCGGGATTAACACTGAAGCTTTCTTT. It specifies CASSLVAGINTEAFF.

V usage is TRBV10-1 and J usage is TRBJ2-1; 10 nucleotides line up with TRBD2. J lost 0 bases, V lost 0 bases, and 2 bases had no gene match. The CDR3 contains 17 residues. Germline V gene sequence: CDR1 WNHNN, CDR2 SYGVQD (reference sequence). CDR3 residues: CASSESSGGISYNEQFF. The CDR3 nucleotides are TGCGCCAGCAGTGAGTCTAGCGGGGGGATCTCCTACAATGAGCAGTTCTTC.

The chain combines TRBV19 with TRBJ1-6; no clear D gene. Germline CDR1 LNHDA, CDR2 SQIVND (reference sequence). Between the trimmed V and J ends, which lost 8 bases and 6 bases, there was a span of 8 bases. There are 12 residues in the CDR3. The CDR3 coding sequence is TGTGCCAGTGGCCCCAGTAATTCACCCCTCCACTTT. As protein: CASGPSNSPLHF.

The genes are TRBV30 and TRBJ1-3; weak D call: TRBD1 (5 bases). CDR1 is GTSNPN, CDR2 SVGIG, per germline (reference sequence). V was clipped by 2 bases and J by 2 bases, with 7 bases between them. This CDR3 is 13 amino acids long. CDR3 sequence reads: CAWSLGAGNTIYF. CDR3 coding DNA: TGTGCCTGGAGTCTAGGGGCTGGAAACACCATATATTTT.

This clone appeared once. The V gene is TRBV5-1, the J gene TRBJ1-1; no reliable D call. This CDR3 spans 14 amino acids. The V gene's germline CDR1 is SGHRS and CDR2 YFSETQ. V was shortened by 2 bases and J by 0 bases, with 8 bases between the two germline ends. For the CDR3, the DNA is TGCGCCAGCAGCTTTATACAACTGAACACTGAAGCTTTCTTT. It yields the protein CASSFIQLNTEAFF.

The chain employs TRBV2 and TRBJ1-5, with D maybe TRBD1 (6 bases). Trimming removed 6 bases from V and 7 bases from J, with 16 bases in between. The germline gives CDR1 SNHLY, CDR2 FYNNEI. The CDR3 is 14 residues long. Here the CDR3 reads CASRWTESRQPQHF. The CDR3 DNA reads as TGTGCCAGCAGGTGGACAGAGAGCCGGCAGCCCCAGCATTTT.

J is TRBJ2-7 and V is TRBV4-3; D remains ambiguous. CDR1 and CDR2 from the germline V gene are LGHNA and YSLEER. The V and J ends lost 0 bases and 0 bases respectively, with 9 bases between them. This CDR3 is 15 amino acids long. CDR3 sequence: CASSQEPESSYEQYF. In DNA, the CDR3 is TGCGCCAGCAGCCAAGAACCCGAGAGCTCCTACGAGCAGTACTTC.

This chain connects TRBV5-1 to TRBJ2-5; 8 bases agree with TRBD2. This CDR3 is built from 17 residues. The trim removed 4 bases at V and 3 bases at J, leaving 14 bases unmatched. Germline CDR1 SGHRS, CDR2 YFSETQ. The CDR3 nucleotides read TGCGCCAGCAGCCGCGGGGGGCTCCTAGAGGCCGAAGAGACCCAGTACTTC. It translates to CASSRGGLLEAEETQYF.

V is TRBV10-1 and J is TRBJ2-1; weak D call: TRBD1 (5 bases). Germline V CDR1 and CDR2: WNHNN, SYGVQD (reference sequence). Trimming removed 4 bases from V and 5 bases from J, with 21 bases in between. The CDR3 has 17 amino acids. CDR3: CASSGGGLAQGHNEQFF. Here the CDR3 DNA reads TGCGCCAGCAGTGGGGGTGGGCTGGCTCAGGGCCACAATGAGCAGTTCTTC.

A note on this clone: The junction differs from germline at one of its ends, possibly a read error. The chain employs TRBV7-9 and TRBJ1-2; 11 bases line up with TRBD1. Germline values: CDR1 SEHNR, CDR2 FQNEAQ (reference sequence). The CDR3 loop spans 15 amino acids. The CDR3 DNA follows: TGTTCCAGCAGCTTAGCTGGGACAGGGGGTTTCGGCTACACCTTC. Translating it yields CSSSLAGTGGFGYTF.

The chain couples TRBV11-2 to TRBJ2-1, with a tentative D call TRBD2 (6 bases). This CDR3 spans 14 amino acids. Per germline, CDR1 SGHAT and CDR2 FQNNGV. Trimming pared 1 base from V and 10 bases from J, leaving 14 bases between. Here the CDR3 reads CASSLGTTGMEQFF. The CDR3 nucleotides are TGTGCCAGCAGCTTAGGGACTACCGGCATGGAGCAGTTCTTC.

This sequence joins TRBV11-2 and TRBJ1-1; the match to TRBD1 covers 8 bases. In germline, CDR1 is SGHAT, CDR2 FQNNGV. The CDR3 runs 16 residues. The V segment lost 6 bases and the J segment 1 base; nucleotides outside the gene matches: 10. Here the CDR3 reads CASSFTGGGWNTEAFF. CDR3 coding DNA: TGTGCCAGCAGTTTTACAGGGGGAGGTTGGAACACTGAAGCTTTCTTT.

The CDR3 loop is CASSLDSTYGYTF. The CDR3 DNA reads TGTGCCAGCTCATTGGACAGCACCTATGGCTACACCTTC. This sequence joins TRBV18 and TRBJ1-2; TRBD1 is a possible D gene (6 bases). This CDR3 comprises 13 residues. Germline lookup yields CDR1 KGHSH and CDR2 LQKENI. Trimming took 5 bases from V and 4 from J, leaving 11 bases between them. Full variable domain (rest looked up from reference TRBV18 and TRBJ1-2): NAGVMQNPRHLVRRRGQEARLRCSPMKGHSHVYWYRQLPEEGLKFMVYLQKENIIDESGMPKERFSAEFPKEGPSILRIQQVVRGDSAAYFCASSLDSTYGYTFGSGTRLTVV.

The chain employs TRBV9 and TRBJ2-2; unclear D gene. Trimming cost V 2 bases and J 4 bases, with 3 bases left between them. CDR1 and CDR2 (germline): SGDLS, YYNGEE. The CDR3 is 12 residues long. The CDR3 spells CASSVSTGELFF. The CDR3 coding sequence is TGTGCCAGCAGCGTGAGCACCGGGGAGCTGTTTTTT. Full variable domain (outside the CDR3, taken from reference TRBV9 and TRBJ2-2): DSGVTQTPKHLITATGQRVTLRCSPRSGDLSVYWYQQSLDQGLQFLIQYYNGEERAKGNILERFSAQQFPDLHSELNLSSLELGDSALYFCASSVSTGELFFGEGSRLTVL.

The CDR3: CASRDPDRYSNQPQHF. The CDR3 coding sequence is TGTGCCAGCAGAGACCCGGACAGATATAGCAATCAGCCCCAGCATTTT. The J gene is TRBJ1-5, the V gene TRBV2; weak D call: TRBD1 (6 bases). Germline values: CDR1 SNHLY, CDR2 FYNNEI. V shed 6 bases and J shed 0 bases, with 15 bases lying between them. This CDR3 is built from 16 residues.

This sequence joins TRBV7-2 and TRBJ1-2; 8 bases fit TRBD1. The germline CDR1 and CDR2 sequences are SGHTA and FQGNSA. This CDR3 has 16 residues. J lost 1 base, V lost 4 bases, and 8 bases had no gene match. The DNA for the CDR3 is TGTGCCAGCAGCTCCATCGGACAGGGAGATAACTATGGCTACACCTTC. This encodes CASSSIGQGDNYGYTF.

This rearrangement joins TRBV10-1 to TRBJ1-1; maybe TRBD1 (6 bases). Germline values: CDR1 WNHNN, CDR2 SYGVQD (reference sequence). The V and J ends lost 6 bases and 3 bases respectively, with 17 bases between them. This CDR3 has 15 residues. This CDR3 reads CASRYREKYHTEAFF. The DNA of the CDR3 is TGCGCCAGCAGGTACAGGGAGAAATATCACACTGAAGCTTTCTTT.

V usage is TRBV27 and J usage is TRBJ1-5, with 10 bases that match TRBD1. CDR3 length: 14 amino acids. Germline trimming cut 5 bases from V and 6 bases from J; bases unmatched to any gene: 4. Germline CDR1 MNHEY, CDR2 SMNVEV (reference sequence). CDR3 loop: CASSPTGGGQPQHF. CDR3 sequence (DNA): TGTGCCAGCAGTCCGACAGGGGGCGGTCAGCCCCAGCATTTT.

The CDR3 DNA reads as TGTGCCAGCAGCTCATGGACTAGCGGGGGGGCCGTATCCTACAATGAGCAGTTCTTC. This translates into CASSSWTSGGAVSYNEQFF. The chain links TRBV7-9 to TRBJ2-1; 15 bases match TRBD2. This CDR3 has 19 residues. The germline V gene has CDR1 SEHNR and CDR2 FQNEAQ (reference sequence). J was trimmed by 1 base and V by 4 bases; bases with no gene match: 8. Combining the CDR3 with reference TRBV7-9 and TRBJ2-1 gives the whole variable domain DTGVSQNPRHKITKRGQNVTFRCDPISEHNRLYWYRQTLGQGPEFLTYFQNEAQLEKSRLLSDRFSAERPKGSFSTLEIQRTEQGDSAMYLCASSSWTSGGAVSYNEQFFGPGTRLTVL.

This clone occurred once. V is TRBV14 and J is TRBJ2-7; 8 nucleotides match TRBD1. V lost 4 bases, J lost 3 bases, and 8 bases stayed unmatched. The CDR3 runs to 15 residues. CDR1 and CDR2 (germline): SGHDN, FVKESK. CDR3 DNA: TGTGCCAGCAGCCGCGGACAGGGCCCAATCTACGAGCAGTACTTC. Translation: CASSRGQGPIYEQYF.

This chain's CDR3 is CAISESLGGAYNEQFF. The CDR3 DNA follows: TGTGCCATCAGTGAGTCGTTAGGGGGCGCCTACAATGAGCAGTTCTTC. This sequence joins TRBV10-3 and TRBJ2-1, with TRBD1 matching over 7 bases. From germline, CDR1 is ENHRY and CDR2 SYGVKD. This CDR3 is built from 16 residues. With V trimmed by 0 bases and J by 2 bases, 4 bases remained unmatched.

The chain has TRBV10-3 and TRBJ1-1; no definite D call. Germline V lookup: CDR1 ENHRY, CDR2 SYGVKD. Trimming took 2 bases from V and 0 from J, leaving 10 bases between them. This CDR3 region has 15 residues. The CDR3 nucleotides read TGTGCCATCAGTGAGGTCCCAGGATTGAACACTGAAGCTTTCTTT. Its protein product is CAISEVPGLNTEAFF.

This clone showed up just a few times. The junction departs from germline at one end; a sequencing error may be responsible. J is TRBJ2-2 and V is TRBV12-5; D might be TRBD1 (6 bases). Germline CDR1 and CDR2: LGHNT and FRNRAP. The CDR3 runs to 15 residues. The CDR3 DNA sequence: TGTGCTTGTGGTCACGGGACAACAAACACCGGGGAGCTGTTTTTT. Amino acids: CACGHGTTNTGELFF.

The chain combines TRBV28 with TRBJ2-7; a weak D match, TRBD1 (5 bases). The germline gives CDR1 MDHEN, CDR2 SYDVKM. The CDR3 contains 10 residues. V shed 10 bases and J shed 3 bases, with 7 bases lying between them. The chain's CDR3 is CATGIYEQYF. CDR3 bases: TGTGCCACAGGGATCTACGAGCAGTACTTC.

The V call is TRBV9, the J call TRBJ2-7; D perhaps matches TRBD1 (5 bases). This CDR3 has 14 amino acids. The ends were cut back, 4 bases at V and 1 base at J, with 12 bases in the middle. The germline V gene has CDR1 SGDLS and CDR2 YYNGEE. The CDR3 DNA follows: TGTGCCAGCAGCCCAGGACACGTTTCCTACGAGCAGTACTTC. As protein: CASSPGHVSYEQYF.